This record looks at one T cell receptor beta chain sequence and its context. This sample was included in a study of blood T cell repertoires in COVID-19. Authors' processing steps: Researchers report that nucleated cell counts were estimated from reference gene primer amplification. The assay was immunoSEQ multiplex PCR, and TCRdb's table has in-frame clones only and misses some. For V, J and clone size, that table is used; D and trimming come from the DNA. The sample lists a few hundred thousand clones; around 92% were seen once. Germline V gives CDR1 GTSNPN, CDR2 SVGIG (reference sequence). The CDR3 covers 14 residues. Trimming left V 1 base short and J 6 bases short, with 15 bases between.

The receptor was derived from a man in his forties with acute or convalescent COVID-19. The chain links TRBV30 to TRBJ1-2; TRBD1 is a possible D gene (6 bases). The sequenced sample was peripheral blood. As DNA, the CDR3 is TGTGCCTGGAGTGATACAGGGAGGGGGGATGGCTACACCTTC. Its protein product is CAWSDTGRGDGYTF.